The 29 T cell receptor beta chains below were found in one sample sequenced in a study of T cells in Graves' hyperthyroidism and ophthalmopathy. Using RNA transcripts as the source, TCR beta CDR3 regions were amplified. When the TCR CDR3 underwent first-round RT-PCR, the HTBI primer set was used. Using its own MiXCR run on the multiplex PCR reads, TCRdb lists one record per CDR3 protein. The sample yields hundreds of thousands of distinct CDR3 sequences, 13% seen once. Input material: blood. The receptors were gathered from a woman between 18 and 29 years old with Graves' hyperthyroidism.

This clonotype occurred many times. CDR3 sequence: CASGVLSNTGELFF. The CDR3 coding sequence is TGTGCCAGCGGGGTCTTATCGAACACCGGGGAGCTGTTTTTT. The chain has TRBV28 and TRBJ2-2, with no clear D. Germline V lookup: CDR1 MDHEN, CDR2 SYDVKM. V was clipped by 8 bases and J by 0 bases, with 10 bases between them. The CDR3 has 14 residues.

The sample holds many counts of this clonotype. The V call is TRBV12-3 or TRBV12-4, the J call TRBJ2-7, with D possibly TRBD2 on 6 matching bases. The ends were cut back, 6 bases at V and 6 bases at J, with 9 bases in the middle. This CDR3 has 11 amino acids. Here the CDR3 reads CASRDGGEQYF. As DNA, the CDR3 is TGTGCCAGCAGGGACGGGGGCGAGCAGTACTTC.

This clonotype was detected many times. This chain connects TRBV12-3 or TRBV12-4 to TRBJ1-2; D is perhaps TRBD1 (5 bases). Trimming pared 3 bases from V and 3 bases from J, leaving 8 bases between. The CDR3 totals 13 residues. CDR3 sequence reads: CASSLGEDYGYTF. CDR3 DNA sequence: TGTGCCAGCAGTTTGGGGGAGGACTATGGCTACACCTTC.

J is TRBJ1-6 and V is TRBV5-1, with D possibly matching TRBD1 (5 bases). Trimming left V 0 bases short and J 9 bases short, with 13 bases between. CDR1 and CDR2 (germline): SGHRS, YFSETQ. CDR3 length equals 15 residues. The CDR3, as DNA: TGCGCCAGCAGCTTGGCAGGGTTGGAGCGTTCACCCCTCCACTTT. Translated: CASSLAGLERSPLHF.

This clonotype came up many times. The rearrangement links TRBV7-9 to TRBJ1-2; TRBD1 matches at 8 bases. J gave up 5 bases and V 5 bases, and 4 bases lay outside the gene matches. Germline V CDR1 and CDR2: SEHNR, FQNEAQ (reference sequence). This CDR3 is 13 amino acids long. Here the CDR3 DNA reads TGTGCCAGCAGCCAGACAGGGGAGTATGGCTACACCTTC. This codes for CASSQTGEYGYTF.

Ten or more counts support this clonotype. The chain combines TRBV12-3 or TRBV12-4 with TRBJ1-4, with D possibly TRBD1 on 6 matching bases. The CDR3 runs to 13 residues. With 8 bases removed from V and 7 bases from J, the gap between germline ends came to 14 bases. CDR3 sequence reads: CASRAGEGEKLFF. Here the CDR3 DNA reads TGTGCCAGCCGGGCAGGGGAAGGTGAAAAACTGTTTTTT.

This clonotype was seen many times. The chain uses TRBV24-1 and TRBJ1-5; D uncertain. Germline V gives CDR1 KGHDR, CDR2 SFDVKD. The CDR3 length is 16 residues. Trimming removed 3 bases from V and 6 bases from J, with 17 bases in between. The CDR3 DNA sequence: TGTGCCACCAGTGATCCGCGACGGGAAGAAGGTCAGCCCCAGCATTTT. Translated, it gives CATSDPRREEGQPQHF.

This clonotype was seen repeatedly, ten times or more. This chain uses TRBV20-1 with TRBJ1-6, with 8 bases matching TRBD1. Germline lookup yields CDR1 DFQATT and CDR2 SNEGSKA (reference sequence). This CDR3 has 12 amino acids. The V segment lost 8 bases and the J segment 8 bases; nucleotides outside the gene matches: 5. The DNA for the CDR3 is TGCAGTCCGGGACAGGCCGATTCACCCCTCCACTTT. Protein: CSPGQADSPLHF.

This clonotype was observed a few times. The chain carries TRBV4-2 and TRBJ1-5; the D is unclear. CDR3 length equals 17 residues. V lost 1 base and J 0 bases, leaving 13 bases between the germline ends. Germline assignment: CDR1 LGHNA and CDR2 YNFKEQ. In DNA, the CDR3 is TGTGCCAGCAGCCAAGTGGGAGGACGGTTTAGCAATCAGCCCCAGCATTTT. This translates into CASSQVGGRFSNQPQHF.

This clonotype was recorded many times. The J gene is TRBJ2-1, the V gene TRBV7-9; 11 bases match TRBD2. Per germline, CDR1 SEHNR and CDR2 FQNEAQ (reference sequence). After removal of 5 bases from V and 7 bases from J, the junction contained 10 bases not matched to a gene. The CDR3 sequence is 16 residues long. CDR3 protein: CASSLPTSGSVNEQFF. CDR3 in DNA: TGTGCCAGCAGCCTGCCAACTAGCGGGAGTGTGAATGAGCAGTTCTTC.

The rearrangement links TRBV9 to TRBJ2-3; D perhaps matches TRBD1 (6 bases). CDR1 and CDR2 (germline): SGDLS, YYNGEE. Deletions cut 3 bases from V and 2 bases from J, with 10 bases between. The CDR3 has 14 amino acids. The DNA for the CDR3 is TGTGCCAGCAGCGGGACAGTGGTCACAGATACGCAGTATTTT. It specifies CASSGTVVTDTQYF.

This clonotype was recorded at least ten times. This chain links TRBV28 with TRBJ2-3, with 7 bases aligning to TRBD1. The CDR3 runs to 15 residues. The germline CDR1 and CDR2 sequences are MDHEN and SYDVKM. The V segment lost 5 bases and the J segment 2 bases; nucleotides outside the gene matches: 7. CDR3 residues: CASSTTTGVTDTQYF. CDR3 nucleotide sequence: TGTGCCAGCAGTACCACCACAGGGGTCACAGATACGCAGTATTTT. The variable domain in full, completed from reference TRBV28 and TRBJ2-3, reads DVKVTQSSRYLVKRTGEKVFLECVQDMDHENMFWYRQDPGLGLRLIYFSYDVKMKEKGDIPEGYSVSREKKERFSLILESASTNQTSMYLCASSTTTGVTDTQYFGPGTRLTVL.

This clonotype was counted many times. This sequence joins TRBV19 and TRBJ2-1; 11 bases line up with TRBD2. J lost 9 bases, V lost 5 bases, and 12 bases had no gene match. Germline-derived CDR1 and CDR2 are LNHDA and SQIVND (reference sequence). This CDR3 has 16 residues. The CDR3 DNA is TGTGCCAGTAGTGTGACACTAGCGGGAGTTGGTACTGAGCAGTTCTTC. Encoded protein: CASSVTLAGVGTEQFF.

This clonotype was recorded many times. The chain employs TRBV18 and TRBJ2-7; TRBD2 matches 8 bases. This CDR3 spans 14 amino acids. The germline CDR1 and CDR2 sequences are KGHSH and LQKENI. J was trimmed by 7 bases and V by 0 bases; bases with no gene match: 5. The CDR3 coding sequence is TGTGCCAGCTCACCACCGGCGGGGGGCTTTGAGCAGTACTTC. It is translated as CASSPPAGGFEQYF. Together with reference TRBV18 and TRBJ2-7, the CDR3 gives the full variable domain: NAGVMQNPRHLVRRRGQEARLRCSPMKGHSHVYWYRQLPEEGLKFMVYLQKENIIDESGMPKERFSAEFPKEGPSILRIQQVVRGDSAAYFCASSPPAGGFEQYFGPGTRLTVT.

This clonotype came up many times. The genes are TRBV6-6 and TRBJ1-1; D may be TRBD1 (5 bases). The CDR3 runs 16 residues. In germline, CDR1 is MNHNY, CDR2 SVGAGI (reference sequence). V was cut by 2 bases and J by 1 base, with 14 bases left in between. The CDR3: CASSYPDDSTNTEAFF. CDR3 bases: TGTGCCAGCAGTTACCCCGACGACAGCACGAACACTGAAGCTTTCTTT.

This clonotype was counted many times. The rearrangement joins TRBV2 to TRBJ1-2; D perhaps matches TRBD1 (6 bases). The germline CDR1 and CDR2 sequences are SNHLY and FYNNEI. Trimming cost V 2 bases and J 4 bases, with 11 bases left between them. This CDR3 contains 14 residues. The CDR3 protein is CASSELDRTYGYTF. The DNA of the CDR3 is TGTGCCAGCAGTGAATTGGACAGAACCTATGGCTACACCTTC.

In its sample, this clonotype was seen a few times. The gene calls are TRBV3-1 and TRBJ1-6; D might be TRBD1 (5 bases). V lost 4 bases and J 1 base, leaving 14 bases between the germline ends. This CDR3 has 17 residues. Germline CDR1 LGHDT, CDR2 YNNKEL (reference sequence). CDR3 sequence (DNA): TGTGCCAGCAGCCCTTCGTTCTGGGGGTCCTATAATTCACCCCTCCACTTT. It specifies CASSPSFWGSYNSPLHF.

This clonotype was recorded at least ten times. The chain carries TRBV5-1 and TRBJ2-3, with 8 nucleotides matching TRBD1. From germline, CDR1 is SGHRS and CDR2 YFSETQ. Trimming took 5 bases from V and 7 from J; bases not matched to a gene: 6. CDR3 length equals 13 residues. The chain's CDR3 is CASRPRQGYTQYF. The CDR3, as DNA: TGCGCCAGCAGACCCCGACAGGGGTATACGCAGTATTTT.

In the case of this clonotype: A much bigger clone sits one base away, suggesting this may be a read error. This chain joins TRBV20-1 and TRBJ2-5; D ambiguous. With 0 bases removed from V and 9 bases from J, the gap between germline ends came to 11 bases. The V gene's germline CDR1 is DFQATT and CDR2 SNEGSKA (reference sequence). The CDR3 runs to 12 residues. This chain's CDR3 is CSARDWEKAQYF. CDR3 in DNA: TGCAGTGCTAGAGATTGGGAAAAGGCCCAGTACTTC.

This clonotype was detected ten times or more. The CDR3 DNA sequence: TGCGCCAGCAGCTTCATGGGGGTCTACCGTCCGTCAGATACGCAGTATTTT. As protein: CASSFMGVYRPSDTQYF. The chain combines TRBV5-1 with TRBJ2-3; D tentatively fits TRBD1 or TRBD2 (5 bases each). V shed 2 bases and J shed 4 bases, with 20 bases lying between them. CDR3 length equals 17 residues. Germline CDR1 SGHRS, CDR2 YFSETQ.

At least ten counts were recorded for this clonotype. The V call is TRBV28, the J call TRBJ2-7, with no clear D. The CDR3 is made up of 11 amino acids. Per germline, CDR1 MDHEN and CDR2 SYDVKM. V was clipped by 3 bases and J by 7 bases, with 7 bases between them. The CDR3 reads CASSFAREQYF. DNA for the CDR3: TGTGCCAGCAGTTTCGCCCGGGAGCAGTACTTC.

This clonotype was recorded at least ten times. V and J are TRBV7-8 and TRBJ2-7, with TRBD1 as a possible D gene (6 bases). Looked up from germline, CDR1 is SGHVS and CDR2 is FQNEAQ. CDR3 length: 14 amino acids. V lost 5 bases and J lost 2, with 13 bases in between. CDR3 sequence: CASSPRGGTYEQYF. CDR3 DNA sequence: TGTGCCAGCAGCCCTAGAGGGGGTACCTACGAGCAGTACTTC.

This rearrangement joins TRBV20-1 to TRBJ1-3; D is undetermined. V lost 0 bases and J 7 bases, leaving 13 bases between the germline ends. The CDR3 length is 14 residues. Per the germline V gene, CDR1 is DFQATT and CDR2 is SNEGSKA (reference sequence). CDR3 amino acids: CSARDPASFNTIYF. The CDR3 DNA reads TGCAGTGCTAGAGATCCTGCCTCCTTCAACACCATATATTTT.

The rearrangement joins TRBV28 to TRBJ2-5, with 9 bases identical to TRBD2. V shed 5 bases, J shed 5 bases, and the junction held 9 bases outside the gene matches. CDR3 length: 15 residues. Germline assignment: CDR1 MDHEN and CDR2 SYDVKM. The CDR3 spells CASSDPSGVRETQYF. CDR3 sequence (DNA): TGTGCCAGCAGTGATCCTAGCGGGGTTCGGGAGACCCAGTACTTC.

This clonotype was seen repeatedly, ten times or more. The chain has TRBV5-1 and TRBJ2-5, with TRBD2 matching over 7 bases. Germline CDR1 reads SGHRS; CDR2 reads YFSETQ. V lost 4 bases to trimming and J lost 0 bases; unmatched junction nucleotides: 3. The CDR3 spans 14 residues. The CDR3 bases are TGCGCCAGCAGCCCTGGGGGGGACCAAGAGACCCAGTACTTC. Translating gives CASSPGGDQETQYF.

This sequence joins TRBV30 and TRBJ2-7; 10 bases match TRBD1. With V trimmed by 5 bases and J by 5 bases, 6 bases remained unmatched. Germline V lookup: CDR1 GTSNPN, CDR2 SVGIG (reference sequence). The CDR3 consists of 13 residues. The CDR3 DNA follows: TGTGCCTGGTCGGGACAGGGGTTTGACGAGCAGTACTTC. It codes for CAWSGQGFDEQYF.

This clonotype was observed many times. The V gene is TRBV20-1, the J gene TRBJ2-3, with TRBD2 identical over 13 bases. With V trimmed by 3 bases and J by 6 bases, 6 bases remained unmatched. Germline CDR1 is DFQATT and CDR2 is SNEGSKA (reference sequence). The CDR3 totals 15 residues. CDR3 loop: CSASPELAGGDTQYF. The CDR3 bases are TGCAGTGCTAGCCCCGAACTAGCGGGGGGGGATACGCAGTATTTT.

This clonotype was recorded many times. This sequence joins TRBV28 and TRBJ2-7; no definite D call. Germline V gene lookup returns CDR1 MDHEN and CDR2 SYDVKM. The V end was cut by 3 bases, the J end by 1 base, with 7 bases between. This CDR3 is built from 13 residues. The CDR3 DNA reads as TGTGCCAGCAGTTTTATGGGTTCCTACGAGCAGTACTTC. Translated: CASSFMGSYEQYF.

The chain couples TRBV28 to TRBJ1-1; D is unclear. The CDR3 totals 12 residues. Germline-derived CDR1 and CDR2 are MDHEN and SYDVKM. With 3 bases removed from V and 8 bases from J, the gap between germline ends came to 10 bases. DNA of the CDR3: TGTGCCAGCAGTTTCCCGGGGTACGAAGCTTTCTTT. Its translation is CASSFPGYEAFF.